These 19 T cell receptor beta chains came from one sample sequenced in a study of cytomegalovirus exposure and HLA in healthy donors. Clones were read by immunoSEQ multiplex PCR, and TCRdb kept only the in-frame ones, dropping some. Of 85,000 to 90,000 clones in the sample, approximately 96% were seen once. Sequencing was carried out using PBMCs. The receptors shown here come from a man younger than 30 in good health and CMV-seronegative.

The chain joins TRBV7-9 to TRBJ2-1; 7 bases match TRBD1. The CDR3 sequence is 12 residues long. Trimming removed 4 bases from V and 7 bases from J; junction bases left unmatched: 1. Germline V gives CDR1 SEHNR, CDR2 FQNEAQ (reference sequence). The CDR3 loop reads CASSYRGNEQFF. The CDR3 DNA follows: TGTGCCAGCAGCTACAGGGGAAATGAGCAGTTCTTC.

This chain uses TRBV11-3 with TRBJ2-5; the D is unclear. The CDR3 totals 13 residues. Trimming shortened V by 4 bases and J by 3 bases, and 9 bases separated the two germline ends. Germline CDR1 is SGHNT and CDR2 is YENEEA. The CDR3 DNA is TGTGCCAGCAGCTCCCCCCTCGAAGAGACCCAGTACTTC. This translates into CASSSPLEETQYF.

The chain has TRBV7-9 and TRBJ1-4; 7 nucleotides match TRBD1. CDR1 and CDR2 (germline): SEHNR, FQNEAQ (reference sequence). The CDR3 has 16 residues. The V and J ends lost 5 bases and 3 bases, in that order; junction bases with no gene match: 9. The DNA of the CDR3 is TGTGCCAGCAGCCCAAACCGGGACAGACCTAATGAAAAACTGTTTTTT. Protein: CASSPNRDRPNEKLFF.

CDR3 sequence (DNA): TGTGCCAGCAGTGACCGGGAGTACAATGAGCAGTTCTTC. This sequence encodes CASSDREYNEQFF. The V call is TRBV6-4, the J call TRBJ2-1; D perhaps matches TRBD2 (6 bases). Trimming pared 2 bases from V and 4 bases from J, leaving 6 bases between. The CDR3 extends over 13 amino acids. In germline, CDR1 is MRHNA, CDR2 SNTAGT.

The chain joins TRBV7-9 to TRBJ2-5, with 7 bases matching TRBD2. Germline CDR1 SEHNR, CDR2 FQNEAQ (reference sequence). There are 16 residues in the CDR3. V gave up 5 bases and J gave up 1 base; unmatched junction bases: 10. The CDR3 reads CASSLRLAKAQETQYF. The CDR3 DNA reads TGTGCCAGCAGCCTTCGACTAGCAAAAGCCCAAGAGACCCAGTACTTC.

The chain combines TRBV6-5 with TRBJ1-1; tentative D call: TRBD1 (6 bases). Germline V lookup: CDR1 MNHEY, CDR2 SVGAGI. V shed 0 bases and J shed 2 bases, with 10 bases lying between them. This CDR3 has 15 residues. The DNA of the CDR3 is TGTGCCAGCAGTTACTCGGGGGACACTAACACTGAAGCTTTCTTT. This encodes CASSYSGDTNTEAFF.

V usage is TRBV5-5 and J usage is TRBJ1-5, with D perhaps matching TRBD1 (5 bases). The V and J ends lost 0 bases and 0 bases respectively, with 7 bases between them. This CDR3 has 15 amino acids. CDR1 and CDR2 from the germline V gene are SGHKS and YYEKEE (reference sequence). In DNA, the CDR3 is TGTGCCAGCAGCTTGGGACAGCTTAGCAATCAGCCCCAGCATTTT. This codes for CASSLGQLSNQPQHF. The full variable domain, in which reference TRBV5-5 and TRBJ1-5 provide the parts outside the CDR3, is DAGVTQSPTHLIKTRGQQVTLRCSPISGHKSVSWYQQVLGQGPQFIFQYYEKEERGRGNFPDRFSARQFPNYSSELNVNALLLGDSALYLCASSLGQLSNQPQHFGDGTRLSIL.

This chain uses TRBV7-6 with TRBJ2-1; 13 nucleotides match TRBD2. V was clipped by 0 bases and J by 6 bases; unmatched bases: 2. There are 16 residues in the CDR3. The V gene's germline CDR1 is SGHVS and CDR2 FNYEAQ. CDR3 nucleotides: TGTGCCAGCAGCTTAGCGACTAGCGGGAGGTTCAATGAGCAGTTCTTC. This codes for CASSLATSGRFNEQFF.

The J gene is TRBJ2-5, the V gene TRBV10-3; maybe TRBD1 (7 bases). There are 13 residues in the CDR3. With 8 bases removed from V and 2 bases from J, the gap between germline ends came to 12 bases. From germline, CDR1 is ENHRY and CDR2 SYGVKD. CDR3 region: CAIGGTVQETQYF. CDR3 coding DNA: TGTGCCATCGGAGGGACAGTACAAGAGACCCAGTACTTC.

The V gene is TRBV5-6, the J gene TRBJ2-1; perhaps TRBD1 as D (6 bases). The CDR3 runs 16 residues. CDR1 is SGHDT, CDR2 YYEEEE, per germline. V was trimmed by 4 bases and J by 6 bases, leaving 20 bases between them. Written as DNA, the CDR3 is TGTGCCAGCAGCCCGAAGATTTGGGACACAGGCAATGAGCAGTTCTTC. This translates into CASSPKIWDTGNEQFF.

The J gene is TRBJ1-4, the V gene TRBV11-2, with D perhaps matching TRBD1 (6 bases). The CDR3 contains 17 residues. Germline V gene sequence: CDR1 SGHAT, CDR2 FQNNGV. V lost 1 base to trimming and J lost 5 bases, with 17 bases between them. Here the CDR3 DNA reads TGTGCCAGCAGCTTAGGAAGAAACAGGGCAGGAAATGAAAAACTGTTTTTT. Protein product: CASSLGRNRAGNEKLFF.

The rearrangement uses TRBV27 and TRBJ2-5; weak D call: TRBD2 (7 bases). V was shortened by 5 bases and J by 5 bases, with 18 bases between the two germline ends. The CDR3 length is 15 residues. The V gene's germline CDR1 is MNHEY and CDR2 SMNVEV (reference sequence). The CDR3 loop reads CASSRGWGGHETQYF. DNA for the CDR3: TGTGCCAGCAGTCGGGGTTGGGGGGGACACGAGACCCAGTACTTC.

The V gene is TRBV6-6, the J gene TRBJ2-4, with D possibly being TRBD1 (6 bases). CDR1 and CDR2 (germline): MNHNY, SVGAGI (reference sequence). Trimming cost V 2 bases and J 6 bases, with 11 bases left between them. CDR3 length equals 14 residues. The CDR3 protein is CASSYEVTGNIQYF. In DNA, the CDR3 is TGTGCCAGCAGTTACGAGGTGACAGGAAACATTCAGTACTTC.

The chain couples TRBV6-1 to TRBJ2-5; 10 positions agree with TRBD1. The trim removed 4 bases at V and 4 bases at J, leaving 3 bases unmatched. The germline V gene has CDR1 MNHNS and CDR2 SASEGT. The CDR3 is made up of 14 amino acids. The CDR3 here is CASSVGTGAETQYF. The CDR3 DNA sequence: TGTGCCAGCAGTGTGGGGACAGGGGCAGAGACCCAGTACTTC.

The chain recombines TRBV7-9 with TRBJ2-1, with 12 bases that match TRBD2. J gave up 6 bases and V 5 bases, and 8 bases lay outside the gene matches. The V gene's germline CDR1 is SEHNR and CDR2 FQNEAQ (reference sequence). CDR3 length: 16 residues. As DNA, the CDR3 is TGTGCCAGCAGCCGTACAAGACTAGCGGGAGCCAATGAGCAGTTCTTC. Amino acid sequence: CASSRTRLAGANEQFF.

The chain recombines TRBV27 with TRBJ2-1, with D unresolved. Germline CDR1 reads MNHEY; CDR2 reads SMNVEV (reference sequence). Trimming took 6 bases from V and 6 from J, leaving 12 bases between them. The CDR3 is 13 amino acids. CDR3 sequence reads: CASSILPINEQFF. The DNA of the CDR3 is TGTGCCAGCAGCATACTTCCTATCAATGAGCAGTTCTTC.

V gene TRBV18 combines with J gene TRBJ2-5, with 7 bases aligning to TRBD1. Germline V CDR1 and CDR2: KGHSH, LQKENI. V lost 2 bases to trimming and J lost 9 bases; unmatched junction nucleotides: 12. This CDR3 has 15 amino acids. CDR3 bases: TGTGCCAGCTCACCAGACACTACAGGGGTGGAGGCCCAGTACTTC. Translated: CASSPDTTGVEAQYF.

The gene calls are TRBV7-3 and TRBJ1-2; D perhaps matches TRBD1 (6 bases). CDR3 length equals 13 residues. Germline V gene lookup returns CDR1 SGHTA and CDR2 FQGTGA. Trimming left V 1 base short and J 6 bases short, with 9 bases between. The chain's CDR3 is CASSLMGADGYTF. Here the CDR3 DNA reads TGTGCCAGCAGCTTAATGGGGGCGGATGGCTACACCTTC.

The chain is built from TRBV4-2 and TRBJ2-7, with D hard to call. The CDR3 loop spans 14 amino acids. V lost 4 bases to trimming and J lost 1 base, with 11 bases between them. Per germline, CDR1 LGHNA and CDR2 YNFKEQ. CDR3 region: CASSRSVESYEQYF. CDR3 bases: TGTGCCAGCAGCCGTTCCGTCGAGTCCTACGAGCAGTACTTC.